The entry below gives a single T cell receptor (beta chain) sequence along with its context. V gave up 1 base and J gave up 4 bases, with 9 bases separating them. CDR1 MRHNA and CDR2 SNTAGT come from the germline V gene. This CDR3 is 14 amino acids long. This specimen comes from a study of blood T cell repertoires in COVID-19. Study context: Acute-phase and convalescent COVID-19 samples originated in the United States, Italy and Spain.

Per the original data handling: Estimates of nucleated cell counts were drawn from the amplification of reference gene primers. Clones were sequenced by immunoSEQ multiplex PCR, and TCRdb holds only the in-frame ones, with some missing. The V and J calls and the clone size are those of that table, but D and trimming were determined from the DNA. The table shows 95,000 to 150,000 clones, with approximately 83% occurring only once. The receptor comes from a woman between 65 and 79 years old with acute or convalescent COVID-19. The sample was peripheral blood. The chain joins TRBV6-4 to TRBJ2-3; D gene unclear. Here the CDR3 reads CASSDFGDSDTQYF. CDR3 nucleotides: TGTGCCAGCAGTGACTTCGGAGATTCAGATACGCAGTATTTT.